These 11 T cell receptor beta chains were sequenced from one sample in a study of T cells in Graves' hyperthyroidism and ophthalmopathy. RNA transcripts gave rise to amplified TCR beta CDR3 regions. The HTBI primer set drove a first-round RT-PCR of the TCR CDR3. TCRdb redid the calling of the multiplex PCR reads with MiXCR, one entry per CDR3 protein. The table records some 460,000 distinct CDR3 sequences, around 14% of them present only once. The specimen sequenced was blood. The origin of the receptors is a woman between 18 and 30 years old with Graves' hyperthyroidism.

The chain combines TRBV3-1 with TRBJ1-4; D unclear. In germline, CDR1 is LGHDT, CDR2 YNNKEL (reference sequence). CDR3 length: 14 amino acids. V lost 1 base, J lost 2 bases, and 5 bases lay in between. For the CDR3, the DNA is TGTGCCAGCAGCCAAGGAACTACTAATGAAAAACTGTTTTTT. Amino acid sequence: CASSQGTTNEKLFF.

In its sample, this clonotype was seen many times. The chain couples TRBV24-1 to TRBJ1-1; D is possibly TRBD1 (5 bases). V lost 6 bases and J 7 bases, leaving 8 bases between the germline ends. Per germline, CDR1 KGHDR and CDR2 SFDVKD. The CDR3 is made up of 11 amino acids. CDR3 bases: TGTGCCACCAGTAGGGGTTATGAAGCTTTCTTT. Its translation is CATSRGYEAFF.

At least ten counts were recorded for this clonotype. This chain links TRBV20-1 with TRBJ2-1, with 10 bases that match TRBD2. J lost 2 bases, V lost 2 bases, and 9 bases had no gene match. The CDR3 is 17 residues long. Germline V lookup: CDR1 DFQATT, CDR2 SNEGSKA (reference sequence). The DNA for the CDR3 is TGCAGTGCTAGAACTAGCGGGGAGGACATAACCTACAATGAGCAGTTCTTC. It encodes CSARTSGEDITYNEQFF.

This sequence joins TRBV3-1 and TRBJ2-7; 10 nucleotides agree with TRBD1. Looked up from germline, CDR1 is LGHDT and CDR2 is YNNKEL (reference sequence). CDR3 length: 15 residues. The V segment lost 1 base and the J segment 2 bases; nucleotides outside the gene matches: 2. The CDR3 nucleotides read TGTGCCAGCAGCCAAGGGACAGGGGGTACCTACGAGCAGTACTTC. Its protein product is CASSQGTGGTYEQYF.

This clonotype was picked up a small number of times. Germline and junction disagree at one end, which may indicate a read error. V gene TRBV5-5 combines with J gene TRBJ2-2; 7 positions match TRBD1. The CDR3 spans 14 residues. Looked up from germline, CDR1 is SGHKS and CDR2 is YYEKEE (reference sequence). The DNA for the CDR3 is TGCGCCAGCAGCCCCACAGGGGCTAGCGGGGAGCTGTTTTTT. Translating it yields CASSPTGASGELFF.

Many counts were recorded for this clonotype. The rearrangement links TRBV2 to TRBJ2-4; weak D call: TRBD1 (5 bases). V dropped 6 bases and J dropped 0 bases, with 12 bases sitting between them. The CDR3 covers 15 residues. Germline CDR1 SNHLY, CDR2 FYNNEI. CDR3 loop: CASSDDSGAKNIQYF. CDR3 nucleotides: TGTGCCAGCAGCGATGACAGTGGAGCCAAAAACATTCAGTACTTC.

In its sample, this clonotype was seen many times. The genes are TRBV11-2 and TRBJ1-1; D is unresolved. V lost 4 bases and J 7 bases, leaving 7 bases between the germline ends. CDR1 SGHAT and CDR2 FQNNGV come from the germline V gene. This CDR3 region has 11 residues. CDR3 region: CASSYYIEAFF. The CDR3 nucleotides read TGTGCCAGCAGCTACTACATTGAAGCTTTCTTT.

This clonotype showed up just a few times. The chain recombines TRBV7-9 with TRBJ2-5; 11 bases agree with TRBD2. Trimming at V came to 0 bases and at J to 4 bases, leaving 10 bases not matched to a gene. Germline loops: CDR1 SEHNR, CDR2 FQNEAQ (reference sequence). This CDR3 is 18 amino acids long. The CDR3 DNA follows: TGTGCCAGCAGCTTAGCTTCTCTAGCGGGAGGTAGTGGAGAGACCCAGTACTTC. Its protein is CASSLASLAGGSGETQYF.

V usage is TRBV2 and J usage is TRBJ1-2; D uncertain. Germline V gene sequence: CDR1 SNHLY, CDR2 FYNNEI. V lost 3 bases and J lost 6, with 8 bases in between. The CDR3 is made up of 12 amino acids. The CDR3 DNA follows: TGTGCCAGCAGTGATTCGTACGATGGCTACACCTTC. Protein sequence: CASSDSYDGYTF. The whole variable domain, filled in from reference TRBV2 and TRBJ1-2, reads EPEVTQTPSHQVTQMGQEVILRCVPISNHLYFYWYRQILGQKVEFLVSFYNNEISEKSEIFDDQFSVERPDGSNFTLKIRSTKLEDSAMYFCASSDSYDGYTFGSGTRLTVV.

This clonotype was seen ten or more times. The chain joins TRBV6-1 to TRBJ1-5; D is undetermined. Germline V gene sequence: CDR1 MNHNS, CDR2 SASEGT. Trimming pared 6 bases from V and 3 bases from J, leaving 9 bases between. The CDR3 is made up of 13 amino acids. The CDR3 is CASRDGYNQPQHF. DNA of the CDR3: TGTGCCAGCAGGGACGGCTACAATCAGCCCCAGCATTTT.

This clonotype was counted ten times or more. This chain's CDR3 is CSADPYGGVLDTQYF. CDR3 coding DNA: TGCAGTGCTGACCCTTATGGGGGGGTATTGGATACGCAGTATTTT. This rearrangement joins TRBV20-1 to TRBJ2-3; 7 positions agree with TRBD2. Germline V CDR1 and CDR2: DFQATT, SNEGSKA (reference sequence). Trimming cost V 5 bases and J 6 bases; bases outside gene matches: 14. There are 15 residues in the CDR3.